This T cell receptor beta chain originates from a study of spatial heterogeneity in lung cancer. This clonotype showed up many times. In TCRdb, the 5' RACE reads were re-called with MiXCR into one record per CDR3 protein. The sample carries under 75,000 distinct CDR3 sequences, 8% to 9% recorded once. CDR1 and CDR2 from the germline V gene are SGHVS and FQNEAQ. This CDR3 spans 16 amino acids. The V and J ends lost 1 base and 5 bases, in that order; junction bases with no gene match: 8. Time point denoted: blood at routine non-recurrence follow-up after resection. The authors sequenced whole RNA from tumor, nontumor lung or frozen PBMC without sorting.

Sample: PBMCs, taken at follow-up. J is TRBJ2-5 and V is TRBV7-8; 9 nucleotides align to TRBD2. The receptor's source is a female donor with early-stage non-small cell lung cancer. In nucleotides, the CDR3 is TGTGCCAGCAGCTTAGAGCGGGAGGTTTTCTCGGAGACCCAGTACTTC. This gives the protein CASSLEREVFSETQYF.